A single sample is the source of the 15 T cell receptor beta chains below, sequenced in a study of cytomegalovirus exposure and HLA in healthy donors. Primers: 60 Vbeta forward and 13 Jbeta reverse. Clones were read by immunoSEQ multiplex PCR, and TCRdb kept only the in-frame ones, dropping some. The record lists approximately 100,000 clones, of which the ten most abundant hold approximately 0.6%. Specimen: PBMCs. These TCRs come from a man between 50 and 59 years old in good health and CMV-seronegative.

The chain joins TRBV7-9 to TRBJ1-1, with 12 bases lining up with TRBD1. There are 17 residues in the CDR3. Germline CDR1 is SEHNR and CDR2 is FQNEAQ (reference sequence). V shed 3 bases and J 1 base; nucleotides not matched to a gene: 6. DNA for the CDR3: TGTGCCAGCAGCTTGGGGACAGGGGGCGCGAGGAACACTGAAGCTTTCTTT. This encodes CASSLGTGGARNTEAFF.

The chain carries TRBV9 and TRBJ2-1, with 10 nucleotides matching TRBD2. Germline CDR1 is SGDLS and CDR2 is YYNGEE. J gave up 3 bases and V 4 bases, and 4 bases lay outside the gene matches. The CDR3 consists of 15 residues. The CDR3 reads CASSPTSGNYNEQFF. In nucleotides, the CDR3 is TGTGCCAGCAGCCCTACTAGCGGGAACTACAATGAGCAGTTCTTC. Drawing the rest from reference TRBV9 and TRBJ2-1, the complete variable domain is DSGVTQTPKHLITATGQRVTLRCSPRSGDLSVYWYQQSLDQGLQFLIQYYNGEERAKGNILERFSAQQFPDLHSELNLSSLELGDSALYFCASSPTSGNYNEQFFGPGTRLTVL.

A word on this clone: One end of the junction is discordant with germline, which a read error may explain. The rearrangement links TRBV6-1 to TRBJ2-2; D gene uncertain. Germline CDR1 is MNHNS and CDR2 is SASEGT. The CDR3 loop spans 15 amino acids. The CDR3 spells CASGEEGGNTGELFF. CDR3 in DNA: TGTGCCAGCGGTGAAGAAGGCGGCAACACCGGGGAGCTGTTTTTT.

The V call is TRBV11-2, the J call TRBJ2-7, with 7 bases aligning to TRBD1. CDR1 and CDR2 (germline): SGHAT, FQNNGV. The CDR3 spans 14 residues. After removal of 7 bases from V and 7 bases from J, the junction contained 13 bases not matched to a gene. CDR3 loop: CASTPKRGPGEQYF. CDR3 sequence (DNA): TGTGCCAGCACCCCCAAAAGGGGGCCGGGGGAGCAGTACTTC.

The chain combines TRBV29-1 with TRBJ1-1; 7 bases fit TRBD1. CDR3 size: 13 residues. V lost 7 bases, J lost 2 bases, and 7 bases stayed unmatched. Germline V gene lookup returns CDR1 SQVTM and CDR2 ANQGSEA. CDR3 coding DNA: TGCAGCGCCGACAGGGACCTCAACACTGAAGCTTTCTTT. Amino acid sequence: CSADRDLNTEAFF.

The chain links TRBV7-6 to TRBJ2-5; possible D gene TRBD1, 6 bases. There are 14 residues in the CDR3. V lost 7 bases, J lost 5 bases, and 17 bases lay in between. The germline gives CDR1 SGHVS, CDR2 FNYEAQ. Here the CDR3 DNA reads TGTGCCAGCACCGTATCCGGACAGACGGAGACCCAGTACTTC. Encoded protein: CASTVSGQTETQYF.

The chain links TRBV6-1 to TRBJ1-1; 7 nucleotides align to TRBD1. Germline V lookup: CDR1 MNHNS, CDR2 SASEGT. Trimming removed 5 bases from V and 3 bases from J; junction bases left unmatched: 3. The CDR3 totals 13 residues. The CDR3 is CASSRQGDTEAFF. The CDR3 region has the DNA TGTGCCAGCAGTAGACAGGGTGACACTGAAGCTTTCTTT.

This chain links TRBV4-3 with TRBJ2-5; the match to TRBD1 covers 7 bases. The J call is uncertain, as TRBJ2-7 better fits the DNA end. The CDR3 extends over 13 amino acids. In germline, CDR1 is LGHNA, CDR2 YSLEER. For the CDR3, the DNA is TGCGCCAGCAGCCAGGCGACAGGGACCGAGCAGTACTTC. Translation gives CASSQATGTEQYF.

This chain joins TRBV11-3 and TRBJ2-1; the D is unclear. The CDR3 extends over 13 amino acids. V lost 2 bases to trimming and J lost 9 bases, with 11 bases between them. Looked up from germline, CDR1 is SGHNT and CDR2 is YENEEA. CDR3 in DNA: TGTGCCAGCAGCTTACATCGGCTAGGTGAGCAGTTCTTC. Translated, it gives CASSLHRLGEQFF.

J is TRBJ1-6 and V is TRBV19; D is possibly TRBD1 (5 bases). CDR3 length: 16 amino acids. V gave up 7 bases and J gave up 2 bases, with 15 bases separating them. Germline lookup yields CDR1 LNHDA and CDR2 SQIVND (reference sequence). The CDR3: CASNQVAGTYNSPLHF. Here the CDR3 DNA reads TGTGCCAGTAATCAGGTGGCAGGGACCTATAATTCACCCCTCCACTTT.

CDR3 residues: CASRRTVNTEAFF. The DNA for the CDR3 is TGCGCCAGCAGACGGACAGTGAACACTGAAGCTTTCTTT. V gene TRBV10-2 combines with J gene TRBJ1-1; tentatively, D is TRBD1 (6 bases). The CDR3 spans 13 residues. The germline V gene encodes CDR1 WSHSY and CDR2 SAAADI. The V gene lost 6 bases and the J gene lost 0 bases, with 8 bases spanning the gap.

The CDR3 region has the DNA TGTGCCAGCTCACCACTTAAAAGGGGGGGTGAAGCTTTCTTT. Translation gives CASSPLKRGGEAFF. J is TRBJ1-1 and V is TRBV18, with D maybe TRBD1 (6 bases). Trimming removed 1 base at V and 7 bases at J, with 13 bases between. The CDR3 has 14 amino acids. Germline V CDR1 and CDR2: KGHSH, LQKENI.

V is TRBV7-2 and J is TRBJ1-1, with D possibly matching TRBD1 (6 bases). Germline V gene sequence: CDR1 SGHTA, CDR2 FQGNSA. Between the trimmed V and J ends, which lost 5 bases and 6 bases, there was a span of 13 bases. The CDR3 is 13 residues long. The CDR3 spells CASSPTTGPEAFF. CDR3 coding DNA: TGTGCCAGCAGCCCGACAACAGGGCCTGAAGCTTTCTTT.

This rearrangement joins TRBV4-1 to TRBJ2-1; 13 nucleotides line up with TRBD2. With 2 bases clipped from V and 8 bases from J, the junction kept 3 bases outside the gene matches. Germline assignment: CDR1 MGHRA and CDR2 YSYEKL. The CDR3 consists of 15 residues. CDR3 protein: CASSQRGLAGDEQFF. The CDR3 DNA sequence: TGCGCCAGCAGCCAACGAGGACTAGCGGGGGATGAGCAGTTCTTC.

CDR3 nucleotide sequence: TGCGCCAGCAGCACAGGACTAGCGGGGACCACAGATACGCAGTATTTT. Amino acid sequence: CASSTGLAGTTDTQYF. V usage is TRBV5-1 and J usage is TRBJ2-3; 12 nucleotides agree with TRBD2. Germline trimming cut 4 bases from V and 2 bases from J; bases unmatched to any gene: 5. This CDR3 has 16 residues. Germline V CDR1 and CDR2: SGHRS, YFSETQ.